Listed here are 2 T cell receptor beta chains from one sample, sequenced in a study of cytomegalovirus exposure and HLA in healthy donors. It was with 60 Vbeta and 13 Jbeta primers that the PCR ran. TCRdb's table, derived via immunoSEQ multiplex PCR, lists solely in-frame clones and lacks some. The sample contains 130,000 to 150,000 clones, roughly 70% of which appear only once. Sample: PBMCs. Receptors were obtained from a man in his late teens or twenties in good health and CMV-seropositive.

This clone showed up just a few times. CDR3: CASSNRDRAPVAEAFF. CDR3 sequence (DNA): TGTGCCAGCTCAAACCGGGACAGGGCCCCAGTGGCTGAAGCTTTCTTT. V and J are TRBV28 and TRBJ1-1; 9 bases are a match to TRBD1. With V trimmed by 8 bases and J by 6 bases, 16 bases remained unmatched. This CDR3 has 16 amino acids. Germline CDR1 reads MDHEN; CDR2 reads SYDVKM. The entire variable domain, with the rest obtained from reference TRBV28 and TRBJ1-1, is as follows: DVKVTQSSRYLVKRTGEKVFLECVQDMDHENMFWYRQDPGLGLRLIYFSYDVKMKEKGDIPEGYSVSREKKERFSLILESASTNQTSMYLCASSNRDRAPVAEAFFGQGTRLTVV.

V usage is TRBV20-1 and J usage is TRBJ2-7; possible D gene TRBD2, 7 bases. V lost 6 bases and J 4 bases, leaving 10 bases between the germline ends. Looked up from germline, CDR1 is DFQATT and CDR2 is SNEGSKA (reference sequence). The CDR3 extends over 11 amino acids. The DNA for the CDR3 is TGCAGTGCCAGCGGGACATACGAGCAGTACTTC. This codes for CSASGTYEQYF.